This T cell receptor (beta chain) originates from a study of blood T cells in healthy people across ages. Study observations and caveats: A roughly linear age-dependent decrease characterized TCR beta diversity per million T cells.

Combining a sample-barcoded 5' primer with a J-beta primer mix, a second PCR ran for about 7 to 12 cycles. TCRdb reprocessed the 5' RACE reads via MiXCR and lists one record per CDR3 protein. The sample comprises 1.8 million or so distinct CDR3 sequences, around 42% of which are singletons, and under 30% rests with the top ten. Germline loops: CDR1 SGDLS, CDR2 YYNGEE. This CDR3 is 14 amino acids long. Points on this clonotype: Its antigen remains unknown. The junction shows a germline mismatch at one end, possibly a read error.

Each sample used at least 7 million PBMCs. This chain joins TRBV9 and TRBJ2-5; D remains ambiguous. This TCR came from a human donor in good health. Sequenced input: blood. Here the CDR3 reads CASSVEATQEAQYF. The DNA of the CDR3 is TGTGCCAGCAGCGTAGAGGCAACCCAAGAGGCCCAGTACTTC.